This record looks at one TCR beta chain sequence and its context. No antigen is known for it. Random hexamers served to reverse transcribe roughly 0.5 to 1 ug RNA. The method of amplification for TCR beta CDR3 was immunoSEQ multiplex PCR, covering 54 Vbeta and 13 Jbeta. A single record per CDR3 protein comes from TCRdb applying MiXCR to the immunoSEQ multiplex PCR reads. The sample includes over 70,000 distinct CDR3 sequences, about 96% of them seen just once. The CDR3 covers 17 residues. V lost 3 bases to trimming and J lost 5 bases, with 25 bases between them. Germline-derived CDR1 and CDR2 are DFQATT and SNEGSKA (reference sequence). This entry is derived from a study of CD8 T cells in Susac syndrome. Study-level findings and limits: There were approximately 15 Susac-specific public clones in total CD8+ repertoires and roughly 5 in CD8+ TEMRA repertoires. TEMRA cells and active patients showed peak Susac CD8+ clonal expansion.

TCR beta sequencing covered blood CD8+ and CD4+ T cells. V gene TRBV20-1 combines with J gene TRBJ2-5; D might be TRBD2 (6 bases). This TCR was sampled from a human donor with Susac syndrome. Material for sequencing was CD8+ T cells from PBMCs. In DNA form, the CDR3 reads TGCAGTGCTAGTCCCCCTCTCGAGCGGGTTACGGGGGAGACCCAGTACTTC. Translated, it gives CSASPPLERVTGETQYF.